The 2 T cell receptor beta chains in this list originate from one sample, sequenced in a study of graft-versus-host responses after intestinal transplantation. The protocol was immunoSEQ multiplex PCR, while the TCRdb copy is restricted to in-frame clones and leaves out a portion. The sample yields 100,000 or so clones, 90% to 95% seen once. Which antigens these TCRs recognize remains unknown. The source material was unstimulated CD8+ T cells sorted from spleen or lymph node cells, sampled before transplant. The receptor set was obtained from a human donor who was the organ donor for an intestinal transplant.

This chain joins TRBV6-4 and TRBJ2-2; possible D gene TRBD1, 6 bases. In germline, CDR1 is MRHNA, CDR2 SNTAGT. Trimming left V 3 bases short and J 5 bases short, with 10 bases between. This CDR3 is built from 14 residues. CDR3 bases: TGTGCCAGCAGTGAAGGACAGTCAACCGGGGAGCTGTTTTTT. This encodes CASSEGQSTGELFF.

This sequence joins TRBV19 and TRBJ1-1; weak D call: TRBD1 (6 bases). Per the germline V gene, CDR1 is LNHDA and CDR2 is SQIVND (reference sequence). V shed 3 bases and J shed 4 bases, with 18 bases lying between them. The CDR3 is 16 residues long. This chain's CDR3 is CASSIWAGAGSTEAFF. The DNA for the CDR3 is TGTGCCAGTAGTATCTGGGCGGGGGCCGGTAGCACTGAAGCTTTCTTT.